The rows below give T cell receptor beta chains drawn from one sample of a study of regulatory T cells in long-lasting Graves disease. One entry per CDR3 protein, called by TCRdb with MiXCR from the multiplex PCR reads. The repertoire includes hundreds of thousands of distinct CDR3 sequences, about 15% of them detected once, and around 13% sits in the top ten. These same data were also listed under a study on T cells in Graves' hyperthyroidism and ophthalmopathy.

Specimen: peripheral blood mononuclear cells (PBMCs), collected at new diagnosis, from a patient treated with antithyroid drugs. The receptors were gathered from a man between 18 and 35 years old with Graves disease. Both conserved end residues are part of each CDR3.

cdr3_aa,v_call
CASSQMLAYEQYF,TRBV5-1
CASSLRDTDNEQFF,TRBV7-9
CASTSVVQGGEQYF,TRBV12-3/TRBV12-4
CASSMGWSNSGANVLTF,TRBV19
CASSLGPGRGNIQYF,TRBV11-3
CASSLFGARATGLNTEAFF,TRBV27
CASSLNVPELSPLHF,TRBV12-3/TRBV12-4
CASSPPTSAGGGETQYF,TRBV18
CASSIVGRDQPQHF,TRBV19
CASSSNGAMNTEAFF,TRBV19
CASSLTSGPNNEQFF,TRBV7-3
CASSLVGTAYEQYF,TRBV7-9
CASSLGDRVNQPQHF,TRBV12-3/TRBV12-4
CSASWSLAGYYEQYF,TRBV20-1
CASGGPGLAGVLETQYF,TRBV12-5
CSAPPLAGAYNEQFF,TRBV20-1
CAWSPTDRGTYF,TRBV30
CSARPTGLNTEAFF,TRBV20-1
CASSQFWEGGTGELFF,TRBV3-1
CASSSTGVTYNEQFF,TRBV5-8
CASSRWTGGTEAFF,TRBV3-1
CASSPQAGGAYEQYF,TRBV4-1
CATSMGRYEQYF,TRBV15
CASSISDRAPQHF,TRBV19
CASSEFASGAFF,TRBV25-1
CSVEDCGQRNYGYTF,TRBV29-1
CASSQGTRLAGRETQYF,TRBV4-1
CASCVQGTPYNEQFF,TRBV18
CAISELIQGNTEAFF,TRBV10-3
CSAREGSSGRNGELFF,TRBV20-1
CASSASGPYEQYF,TRBV9
CASSQGGSGVGNQPQHF,TRBV3-1
CASSQAADNTGELFF,TRBV4-1
CASRRGDAGDTQYF,TRBV6-1
CSVLRELRTGELFF,TRBV29-1
CASLSGGSYNEQFF,TRBV28
CASSATGGGGYTF,TRBV9
CASKDGLAGPMGTDTQYF,TRBV10-2
CSARGPRGGAHQPQHF,TRBV20-1
CASSLAGQGRIQETQYF,TRBV5-1
CAISGGGGSYNEQFF,TRBV10-3
CASSFSHGLAGNNEQFF,TRBV28